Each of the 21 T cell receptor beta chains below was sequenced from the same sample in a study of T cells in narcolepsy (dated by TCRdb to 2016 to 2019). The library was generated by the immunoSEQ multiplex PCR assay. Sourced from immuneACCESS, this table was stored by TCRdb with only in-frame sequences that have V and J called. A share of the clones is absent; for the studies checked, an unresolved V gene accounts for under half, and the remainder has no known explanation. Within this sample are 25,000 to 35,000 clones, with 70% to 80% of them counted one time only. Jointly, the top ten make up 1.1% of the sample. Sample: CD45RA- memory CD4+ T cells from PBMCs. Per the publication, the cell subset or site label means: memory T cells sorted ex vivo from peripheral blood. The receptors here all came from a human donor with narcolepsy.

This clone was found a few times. The CDR3 DNA follows: TGTGCCAGCTTTCGACAGATGAACACTGAAGCTTTCTTT. This encodes CASFRQMNTEAFF. The chain has TRBV28 and TRBJ1-1; tentative D call: TRBD1 (5 bases). CDR3 length equals 13 residues. The V end lost 8 bases, the J end lost 0 bases, and 10 bases lay between the germline ends. Germline loops: CDR1 MDHEN, CDR2 SYDVKM.

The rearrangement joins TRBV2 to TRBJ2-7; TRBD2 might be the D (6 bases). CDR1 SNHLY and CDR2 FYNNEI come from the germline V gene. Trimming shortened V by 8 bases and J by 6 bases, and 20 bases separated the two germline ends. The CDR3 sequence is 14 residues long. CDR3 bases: TGTGCCAGCCTTTACCCGGGACTCCCATCCGAGCAGTACTTC. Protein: CASLYPGLPSEQYF. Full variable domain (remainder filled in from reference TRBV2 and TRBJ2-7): EPEVTQTPSHQVTQMGQEVILRCVPISNHLYFYWYRQILGQKVEFLVSFYNNEISEKSEIFDDQFSVERPDGSNFTLKIRSTKLEDSAMYFCASLYPGLPSEQYFGPGTRLTVT.

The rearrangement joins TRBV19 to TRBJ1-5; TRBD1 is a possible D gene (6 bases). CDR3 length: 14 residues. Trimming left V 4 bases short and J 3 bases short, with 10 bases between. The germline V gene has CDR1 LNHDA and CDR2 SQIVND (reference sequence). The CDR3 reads CASSKDSVNQPQHF. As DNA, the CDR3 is TGTGCCAGTAGTAAGGACAGTGTCAATCAGCCCCAGCATTTT.

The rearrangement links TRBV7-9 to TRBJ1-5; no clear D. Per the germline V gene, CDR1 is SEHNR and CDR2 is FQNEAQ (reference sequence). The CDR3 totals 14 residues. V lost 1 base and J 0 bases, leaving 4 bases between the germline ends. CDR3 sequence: CASSLEVSNQPQHF. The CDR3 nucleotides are TGTGCCAGCAGCTTAGAAGTTAGCAATCAGCCCCAGCATTTT.

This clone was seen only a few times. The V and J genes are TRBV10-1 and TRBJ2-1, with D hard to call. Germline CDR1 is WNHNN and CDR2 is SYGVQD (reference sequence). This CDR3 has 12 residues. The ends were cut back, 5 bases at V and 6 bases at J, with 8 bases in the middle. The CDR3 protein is CASSTYGNEQFF. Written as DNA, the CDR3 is TGCGCCAGCAGTACCTACGGCAATGAGCAGTTCTTC.

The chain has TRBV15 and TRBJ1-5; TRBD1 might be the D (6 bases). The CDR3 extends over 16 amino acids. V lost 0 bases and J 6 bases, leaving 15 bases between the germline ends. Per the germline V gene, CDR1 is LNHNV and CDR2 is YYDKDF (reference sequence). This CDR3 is CATSRDLGAPGQPQHF. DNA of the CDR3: TGTGCCACCAGCAGAGATTTGGGGGCTCCCGGTCAGCCCCAGCATTTT.

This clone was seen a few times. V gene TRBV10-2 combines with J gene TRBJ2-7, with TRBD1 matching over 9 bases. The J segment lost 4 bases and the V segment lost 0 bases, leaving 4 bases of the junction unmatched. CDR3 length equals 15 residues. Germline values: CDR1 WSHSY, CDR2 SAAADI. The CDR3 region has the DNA TGCGCCAGCAGTGAGTCGATTGGGACAGGGTACGAGCAGTACTTC. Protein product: CASSESIGTGYEQYF.

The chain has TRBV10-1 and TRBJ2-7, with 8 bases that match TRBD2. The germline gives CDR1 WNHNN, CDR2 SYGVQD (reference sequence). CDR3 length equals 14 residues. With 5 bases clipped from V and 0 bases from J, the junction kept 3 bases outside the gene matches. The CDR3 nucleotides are TGCGCCAGCAGTAAGGGACTAGGCTCCTACGAGCAGTACTTC. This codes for CASSKGLGSYEQYF.

CDR3 DNA sequence: TGTGCCAGCAATCCAACCCCATCCTACGAGCAGTACTTC. Protein: CASNPTPSYEQYF. The chain combines TRBV28 with TRBJ2-7; D call uncertain. V lost 7 bases, J lost 1 base, and 11 bases lay in between. The CDR3 is made up of 13 amino acids. Germline CDR1 and CDR2: MDHEN and SYDVKM.

The CDR3 nucleotides are TGTGCCAGCAGCCTAGCCGGCGGTTACCAAGAGACCCAGTACTTC. Amino acids: CASSLAGGYQETQYF. The chain employs TRBV6-5 and TRBJ2-5, with TRBD2 as a possible D gene (5 bases). V lost 6 bases and J lost 0, with 14 bases in between. The CDR3 is 15 residues long. The germline CDR1 and CDR2 sequences are MNHEY and SVGAGI.

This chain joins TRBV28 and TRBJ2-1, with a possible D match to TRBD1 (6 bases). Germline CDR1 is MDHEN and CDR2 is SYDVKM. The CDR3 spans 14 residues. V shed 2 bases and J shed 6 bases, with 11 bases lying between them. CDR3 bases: TGTGCCAGCAGTTTAATCGGACAGTTCAATGAGCAGTTCTTC. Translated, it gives CASSLIGQFNEQFF.

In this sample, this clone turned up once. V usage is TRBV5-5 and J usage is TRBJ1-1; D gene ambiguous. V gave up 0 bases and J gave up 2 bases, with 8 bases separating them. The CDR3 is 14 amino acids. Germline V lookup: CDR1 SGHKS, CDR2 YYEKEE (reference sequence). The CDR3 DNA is TGTGCCAGCAGCTTGGCCCGATACAACACTGAAGCTTTCTTT. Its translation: CASSLARYNTEAFF. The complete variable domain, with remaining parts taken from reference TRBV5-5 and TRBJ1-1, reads DAGVTQSPTHLIKTRGQQVTLRCSPISGHKSVSWYQQVLGQGPQFIFQYYEKEERGRGNFPDRFSARQFPNYSSELNVNALLLGDSALYLCASSLARYNTEAFFGQGTRLTVV.

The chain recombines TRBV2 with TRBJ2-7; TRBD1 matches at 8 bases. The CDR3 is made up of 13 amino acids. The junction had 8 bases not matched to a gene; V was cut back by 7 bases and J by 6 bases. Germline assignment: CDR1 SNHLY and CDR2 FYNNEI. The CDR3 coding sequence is TGTGCCAGCACATGGGACAGGCTCGGCGAGCAGTACTTC. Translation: CASTWDRLGEQYF. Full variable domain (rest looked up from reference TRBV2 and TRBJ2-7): EPEVTQTPSHQVTQMGQEVILRCVPISNHLYFYWYRQILGQKVEFLVSFYNNEISEKSEIFDDQFSVERPDGSNFTLKIRSTKLEDSAMYFCASTWDRLGEQYFGPGTRLTVT.

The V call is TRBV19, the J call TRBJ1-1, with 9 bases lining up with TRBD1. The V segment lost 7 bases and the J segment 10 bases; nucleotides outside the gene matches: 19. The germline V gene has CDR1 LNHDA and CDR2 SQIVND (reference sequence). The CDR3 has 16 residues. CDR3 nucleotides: TGTGCCAGTATCCACCACTCGGACAGGGGTACGAGAGGAGCTTTCTTT. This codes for CASIHHSDRGTRGAFF.

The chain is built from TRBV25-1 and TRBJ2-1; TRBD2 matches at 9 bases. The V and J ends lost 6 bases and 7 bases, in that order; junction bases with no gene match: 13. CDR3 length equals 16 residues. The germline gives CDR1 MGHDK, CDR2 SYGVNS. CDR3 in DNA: TGTGCCAGCAGGGGCCAGGGGAGCGGGAGGTCTAATGAGCAGTTCTTC. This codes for CASRGQGSGRSNEQFF.

CDR3 sequence (DNA): TGTGCCAGCAGCTTAGCGGACACCCCGGGGCATTTT. Its translation: CASSLADTPGHF. V and J are TRBV7-2 and TRBJ1-5; D possibly corresponds to TRBD1 (5 bases). There are 12 residues in the CDR3. Deletions cut 0 bases from V and 15 bases from J, with 12 bases between. Germline V gene data show CDR1 as SGHTA and CDR2 as FQGNSA.

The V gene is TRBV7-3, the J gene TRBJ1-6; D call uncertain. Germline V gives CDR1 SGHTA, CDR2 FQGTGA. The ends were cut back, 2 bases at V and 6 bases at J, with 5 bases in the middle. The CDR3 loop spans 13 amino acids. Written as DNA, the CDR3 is TGTGCCAGCAGCTTACAGACTAATTCACCCCTCCACTTT. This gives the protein CASSLQTNSPLHF.

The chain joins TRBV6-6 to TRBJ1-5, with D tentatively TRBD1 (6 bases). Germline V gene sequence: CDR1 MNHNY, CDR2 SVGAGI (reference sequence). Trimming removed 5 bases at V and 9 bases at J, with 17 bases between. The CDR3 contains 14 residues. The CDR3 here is CASSVYRESSPQHF. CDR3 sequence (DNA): TGTGCCAGCAGTGTTTACAGGGAGAGCTCGCCCCAGCATTTT.

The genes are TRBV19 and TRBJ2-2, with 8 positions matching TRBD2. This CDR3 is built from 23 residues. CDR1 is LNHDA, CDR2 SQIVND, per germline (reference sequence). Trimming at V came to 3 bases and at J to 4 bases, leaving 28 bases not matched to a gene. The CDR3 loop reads CASSMFLLTTPSSGQQGTGELFF. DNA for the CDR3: TGTGCCAGTAGTATGTTTCTCCTGACCACCCCCTCTAGCGGGCAACAGGGCACCGGGGAGCTGTTTTTT.

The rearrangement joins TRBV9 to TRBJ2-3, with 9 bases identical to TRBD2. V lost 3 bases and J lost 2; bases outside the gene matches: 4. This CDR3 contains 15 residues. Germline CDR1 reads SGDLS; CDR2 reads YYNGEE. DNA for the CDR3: TGTGCCAGCAGCGACCGACTAGCGGCCACAGATACGCAGTATTTT. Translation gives CASSDRLAATDTQYF.

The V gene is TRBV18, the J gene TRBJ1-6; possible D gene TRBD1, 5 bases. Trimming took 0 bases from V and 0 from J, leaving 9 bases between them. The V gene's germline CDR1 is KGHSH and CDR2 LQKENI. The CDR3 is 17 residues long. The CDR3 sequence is CASSPPGQSSYNSPLHF. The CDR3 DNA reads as TGTGCCAGCTCACCACCGGGGCAGAGCTCCTATAATTCACCCCTCCACTTT. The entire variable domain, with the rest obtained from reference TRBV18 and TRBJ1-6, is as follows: NAGVMQNPRHLVRRRGQEARLRCSPMKGHSHVYWYRQLPEEGLKFMVYLQKENIIDESGMPKERFSAEFPKEGPSILRIQQVVRGDSAAYFCASSPPGQSSYNSPLHFGNGTRLTVT.